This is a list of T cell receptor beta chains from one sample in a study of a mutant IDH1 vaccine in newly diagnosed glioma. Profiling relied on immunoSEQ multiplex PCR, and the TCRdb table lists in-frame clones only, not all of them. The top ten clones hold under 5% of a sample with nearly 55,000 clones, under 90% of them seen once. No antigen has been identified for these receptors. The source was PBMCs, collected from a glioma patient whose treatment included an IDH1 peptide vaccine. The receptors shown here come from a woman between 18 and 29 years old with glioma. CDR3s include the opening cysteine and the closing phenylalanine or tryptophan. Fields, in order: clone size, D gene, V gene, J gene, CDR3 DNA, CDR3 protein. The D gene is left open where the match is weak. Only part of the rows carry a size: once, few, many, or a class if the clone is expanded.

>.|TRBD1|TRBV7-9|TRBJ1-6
TGTGCCAGCAGCTTAACAGGGGGAGATTCACCCCTCCACTTT
CASSLTGGDSPLHF
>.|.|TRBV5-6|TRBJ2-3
TGTGCCAGCAGCTTGGTTGCGGAAAGGAAGGGGACAGATACGCAGTATTTT
CASSLVAERKGTDTQYF
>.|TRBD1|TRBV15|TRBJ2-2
TGTGCCACCAGCAGAGATTTCAGGGGGCACGGGGAGCTGTTTTTT
CATSRDFRGHGELFF
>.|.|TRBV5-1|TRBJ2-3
TGCGCCAGCAGCTTGGACCTCCTTAATAGCGCCGGCACAGATACGCAGTATTTT
CASSLDLLNSAGTDTQYF
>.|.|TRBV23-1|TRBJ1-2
TGCGCCAGCAGTCAATCGGACCCGAAGAGATATGGCTACACCTTC
CASSQSDPKRYGYTF
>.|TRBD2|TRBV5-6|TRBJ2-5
TGTGCCAGCAGCTTGTCTCTAGCGGGAGGGTCGGAGACCCAGTACTTC
CASSLSLAGGSETQYF
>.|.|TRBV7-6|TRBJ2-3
TGTGCCAGCAGCTTAGCGTCGGCAGATACGCAGTATTTT
CASSLASADTQYF
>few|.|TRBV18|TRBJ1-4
TGTGCCAGCTCAAGGTCTGGGGGCGCAACTAATGAAAAACTGTTTTTT
CASSRSGGATNEKLFF
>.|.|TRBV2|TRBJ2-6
TGTGCCAGCCAAAAATCAGATCCTGGGGCCAACGTCCTGACTTTC
CASQKSDPGANVLTF
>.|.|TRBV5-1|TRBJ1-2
TGCGCCAGCAGCCCCCAGGGGATCTACTATGGCTACACCTTC
CASSPQGIYYGYTF
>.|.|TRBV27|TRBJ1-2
TGTGCCAGCAGTTCCCCCTCCTTAGAGGGTCGCAATGGCTACACCTTC
CASSSPSLEGRNGYTF
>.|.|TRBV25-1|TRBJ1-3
TGTGCCAGCTCCCTTAGGGGCTCTGGAAACACCATATATTTT
CASSLRGSGNTIYF
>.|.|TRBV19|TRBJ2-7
TGTGCCAGTAGCCTCGAGGTTAGCGTCTACGAGCAGTACTTC
CASSLEVSVYEQYF
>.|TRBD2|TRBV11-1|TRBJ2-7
TGTGCCAGCTTCGGGGGGGGGCCATCCTACGAGCAGTACTTC
CASFGGGPSYEQYF
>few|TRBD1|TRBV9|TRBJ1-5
TGTGCCAGCAGCGTCGGGACAGTCATCAATGAGCCCCAGCATTTT
CASSVGTVINEPQHF
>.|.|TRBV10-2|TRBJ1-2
TGCGCCAGCAGTGACTTCGTGGGGGCCATATTGAACGATGGCTACACCTTC
CASSDFVGAILNDGYTF
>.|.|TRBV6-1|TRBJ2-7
TGTGCCAGCAGTGAACCGGGCTCCAGCTCCTACGAGCAGTACTTC
CASSEPGSSSYEQYF
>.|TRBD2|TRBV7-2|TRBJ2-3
TGTGCCAGCAGCACTCGGACTAGCGGGGTGACAGATACGCAGTATTTT
CASSTRTSGVTDTQYF
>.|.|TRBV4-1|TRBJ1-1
TGCGCCAGCAGCCAAGATCGGGGTGGGAGTGAAGCTTTCTTT
CASSQDRGGSEAFF
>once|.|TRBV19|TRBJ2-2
TGTGCCAGTAGTATCGGGGTTTCATCGACCGGGGAGCTGTTTTTT
CASSIGVSSTGELFF
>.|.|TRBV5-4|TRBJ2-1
TGTGCCAGCAGCTTGGCCGGACTCTACAATGAGCAGTTCTTC
CASSLAGLYNEQFF
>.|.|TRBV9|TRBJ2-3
TGTGCCAGCAGCCCCTTGGGGGGCACAGATACGCAGTATTTT
CASSPLGGTDTQYF
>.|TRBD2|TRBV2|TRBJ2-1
TGTGCCAGCAGTGAAGAGGGACTAGTGTCCTACAATGAGCAGTTCTTC
CASSEEGLVSYNEQFF
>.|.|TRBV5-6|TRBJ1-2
TGTGCCAGCAGTTGGGACACCTTCTATAACTATGGCTACACCTTC
CASSWDTFYNYGYTF
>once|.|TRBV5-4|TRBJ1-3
TGTGCCAGCAGCCGTGGACGGAACTCTGGAAACACCATATATTTT
CASSRGRNSGNTIYF
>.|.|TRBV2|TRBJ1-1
TGTGCCAGCAGAGAGAACACTGAAGCTTTCTTT
CASRENTEAFF
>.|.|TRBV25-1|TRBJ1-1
TGTGCCAGCAGTGCCCTGTGGAGTTCTGAAGCTTTCTTT
CASSALWSSEAFF
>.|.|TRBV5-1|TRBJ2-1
TGCGCCAGCAGTGGGACTCTGCTCGTGAATGAGCAGTTCTTC
CASSGTLLVNEQFF
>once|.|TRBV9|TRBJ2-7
TGTGCCAGCAGCGTAGGTACGGGGAGCCGCTACGAGCAGTACTTC
CASSVGTGSRYEQYF
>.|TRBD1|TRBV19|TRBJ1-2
TGTGCCACCCGGAACAGGGGCCTTGGCTACACCTTC
CATRNRGLGYTF
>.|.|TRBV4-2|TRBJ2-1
TGTGCCAGCAGCCAAGATGTAAGCCGGGATTGGAATGAGCAGTTCTTC
CASSQDVSRDWNEQFF
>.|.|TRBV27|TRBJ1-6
TGTGCCAGCGGTTTTTATAATTCACCCCTCCACTTT
CASGFYNSPLHF
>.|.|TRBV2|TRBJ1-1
TGTGCCAGCAGTTCGACGCGGGGCAGGAACACTGAAGCTTTCTTT
CASSSTRGRNTEAFF
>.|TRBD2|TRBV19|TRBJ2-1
TGTGCCAGTAGTTCGACTAGCGGGAGGAGCAATGAGCAGTTCTTC
CASSSTSGRSNEQFF
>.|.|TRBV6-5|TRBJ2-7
TGTGCCAGCAGTTACCGGCTCCGCTCCTACGAGCAGTACTTC
CASSYRLRSYEQYF
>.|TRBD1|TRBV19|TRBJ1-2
TGTGCCAGTAGTTTACGACAGGGGGCTGGTGGCTACACCTTC
CASSLRQGAGGYTF
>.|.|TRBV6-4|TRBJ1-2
TGTGCCAGCAGTGACTCGCCGGTTAGCACCGTGGGGGGCTACACCTTC
CASSDSPVSTVGGYTF
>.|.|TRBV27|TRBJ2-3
TGTGCCAGCAGTTTATCGTCCGAACTACCTAACCTAGGTACGCAGTATTTT
CASSLSSELPNLGTQYF
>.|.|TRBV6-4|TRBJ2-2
TGTGCCAGCAGTCGGGGGGGACAGACCACCGGGGAGCTGTTTTTT
CASSRGGQTTGELFF
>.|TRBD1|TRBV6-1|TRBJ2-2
TGTGCCGGACAGGGGCCCGGGGAGCTGTTTTTT
CAGQGPGELFF
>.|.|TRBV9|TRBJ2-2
TGTGCCAGCAGCCCTCGGGACTGGTCAGGGGAGCTGTTTTTT
CASSPRDWSGELFF
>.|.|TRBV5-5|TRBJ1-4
TGTGCCAGCATCCCGGGGACCCTTAATGAAAAACTGTTTTTT
CASIPGTLNEKLFF
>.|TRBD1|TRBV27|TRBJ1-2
TGTGCCAGCAGACAGGGGGCGCAAGGCTACACCTTC
CASRQGAQGYTF
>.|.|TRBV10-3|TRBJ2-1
TGTGCCATCATGGGAAAGTCAGGTGAGCAGTTCTTC
CAIMGKSGEQFF
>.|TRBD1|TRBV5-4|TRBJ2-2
TGTGCCAGCAGCTTGGGGACAGGGTGGGACACCGGGGAGCTGTTTTTT
CASSLGTGWDTGELFF
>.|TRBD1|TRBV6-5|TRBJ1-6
TGTGCCAGCAGAAGGGGGCCCAGGCCACCCCTCCACTTT
CASRRGPRPPLHF
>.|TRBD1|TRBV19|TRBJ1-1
TGTGCCAGTAGTGGCCGGGACAGGGCGTTGAGGGGGAACACTGAAGCTTTCTTT
CASSGRDRALRGNTEAFF
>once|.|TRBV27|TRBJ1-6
TGTGCCAGCAGTTTACCCCCGGGCTATAATTCACCCCTCCACTTT
CASSLPPGYNSPLHF
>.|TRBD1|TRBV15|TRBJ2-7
TGTGCCACCAGCAGGGACAGGACATACGAGCAGTACTTC
CATSRDRTYEQYF
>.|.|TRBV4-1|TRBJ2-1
TGCGCCAGCAGCCAAGATATGTCTCGTCCCCTTTACAATGAGCAGTTCTTC
CASSQDMSRPLYNEQFF
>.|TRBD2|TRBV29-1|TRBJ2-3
TGCAGCGTTGATGGCGGGGGAAGGGCCACAGATACGCAGTATTTT
CSVDGGGRATDTQYF
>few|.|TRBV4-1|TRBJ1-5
TGCGCCAGCAGCCACGGGGGGAGCAATCAGCCCCAGCATTTT
CASSHGGSNQPQHF
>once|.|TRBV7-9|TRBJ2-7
TGTGCCAGCAGCTTAGAAAGGAACGAGCAGTACTTC
CASSLERNEQYF